The clone carrying this TCR beta chain was seen once. This specimen comes from a study of blood T cell repertoires in COVID-19. The wider study: The United States, Italy and Spain were the sources of the acute and convalescent COVID-19 samples. PBMCs, B-cell-depleted T cells, or T cells provided the cDNA or gDNA that made up the material.

Trimming shortened V by 1 base and J by 0 bases, and 14 bases separated the two germline ends. Looked up from germline, CDR1 is SGHKS and CDR2 is YYEKEE (reference sequence). The CDR3 has 18 residues. Methods used by the authors: Amplified reference gene primers provided the basis for estimating nucleated cell counts. Sequencing was performed with immunoSEQ multiplex PCR; in TCRdb, only in-frame clones are kept and a portion is missing. The V and J calls and the clone size are those of that table, but D and trimming were determined from the DNA. Of under 150,000 clones listed, approximately 90% are singletons.

Specimen: peripheral blood. J is TRBJ2-6 and V is TRBV5-5; D remains unclear. The sequence was collected from a human donor with active COVID-19. The donor label of this sample is uncertain. CDR3 sequence reads: CASSLNTALNSGANVLTF. Here the CDR3 DNA reads TGTGCCAGCAGCTTGAATACAGCCTTGAACTCTGGGGCCAACGTCCTGACTTTC.